This section outlines one T cell receptor beta chain sequence together with its context. As yet, its antigen is unknown. These data are taken from a study of shared clonotypes between healthy human individuals. Regarding the study as a whole: Estimated richness was generally greater in naive than memory subsets.

At the deep level, the assay was run. Replicate PCRs for sorted subsets used 200 ng DNA; this equaled 30,000 to 35,000 T cell genomes. Sequenced by immunoSEQ multiplex PCR; TCRdb stores in-frame clones only, minus some. The table lists around 1,100,000 clones, roughly 77% of them singletons. In germline, CDR1 is MGHRA, CDR2 YSYEKL. V lost 0 bases, J lost 9 bases, and 10 bases stayed unmatched. The CDR3 runs to 18 residues. The clonotype originates from a man younger than 35 in good health. Some clones in this sample may be carry-over from other donors' samples. The rearrangement joins TRBV4-1 to TRBJ2-1; the match to TRBD2 covers 14 bases. The sequencing input was memory CD4+ T cells from PBMCs. Subset defined: CD45RA-negative fraction. The CDR3 protein is CASSQEGLAGASFGEQFF. The CDR3 DNA is TGCGCCAGCAGCCAAGAGGGACTAGCGGGGGCGAGTTTTGGTGAGCAGTTCTTC.